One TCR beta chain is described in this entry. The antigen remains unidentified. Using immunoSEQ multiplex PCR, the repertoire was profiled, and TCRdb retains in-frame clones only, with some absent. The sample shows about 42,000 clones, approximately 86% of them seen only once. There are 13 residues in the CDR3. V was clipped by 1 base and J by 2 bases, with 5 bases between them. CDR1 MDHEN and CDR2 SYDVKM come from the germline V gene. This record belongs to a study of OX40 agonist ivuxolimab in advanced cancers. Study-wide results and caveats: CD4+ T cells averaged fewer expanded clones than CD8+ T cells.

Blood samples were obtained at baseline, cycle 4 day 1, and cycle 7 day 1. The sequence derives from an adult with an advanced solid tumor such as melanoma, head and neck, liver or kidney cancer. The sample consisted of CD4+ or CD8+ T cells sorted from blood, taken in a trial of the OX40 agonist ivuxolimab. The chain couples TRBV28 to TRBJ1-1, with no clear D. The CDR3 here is CASSLSSNTEAFF. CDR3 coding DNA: TGTGCCAGCAGTTTATCTAGTAACACTGAAGCTTTCTTT.